Shown below are 5 T cell receptor beta chains from a single sample sequenced in a study of blood T cells in healthy people across ages. PCR was performed a second time for roughly 7 to 12 cycles using a sample-barcoded 5' primer and a J-beta primer mix. TCRdb recomputed calls from the 5' RACE reads with MiXCR, one row per CDR3 protein. The sample holds about 1 million distinct CDR3 sequences, approximately 26% seen once. These sequences were also reported in another study, on T cells of mothers and their children.

The specimen sequenced was blood. These receptor sequences come from a girl aged 2-9 years in good health.

This clonotype has only a few counts. The chain couples TRBV4-3 to TRBJ1-4; no clear D. V shed 1 base and J shed 4 bases, with 4 bases lying between them. The V gene's germline CDR1 is LGHNA and CDR2 YSLEER. The CDR3 runs to 13 residues. The CDR3 spells CASSQVLNEKLFF. The CDR3 DNA sequence: TGCGCCAGCAGCCAAGTCCTTAATGAAAAACTGTTTTTT.

This clonotype was found a few times. This sequence joins TRBV7-3 and TRBJ2-1; D remains ambiguous. The CDR3 runs to 12 residues. V shed 0 bases and J shed 6 bases, with 3 bases lying between them. Germline V gene data show CDR1 as SGHTA and CDR2 as FQGTGA. The CDR3 sequence is CASSLTPNEQFF. The CDR3 DNA is TGTGCCAGCAGCTTAACTCCCAATGAGCAGTTCTTC.

This clonotype was counted between two and nine times. The V call is TRBV5-1, the J call TRBJ1-1; the D gene is possibly TRBD1 (5 bases). V lost 4 bases and J 8 bases, leaving 18 bases between the germline ends. Germline-derived CDR1 and CDR2 are SGHRS and YFSETQ. The CDR3 length is 14 residues. CDR3 nucleotide sequence: TGCGCCAGCAGCGTATCCGGGGGAGCTGGGGAAGCTTTCTTT. Its protein is CASSVSGGAGEAFF.

This clonotype was found many times. The V call is TRBV7-8, the J call TRBJ1-2; 8 bases are shared with TRBD1. The germline CDR1 and CDR2 sequences are SGHVS and FQNEAQ. CDR3 length equals 15 residues. The junction had 7 bases not matched to a gene; V was cut back by 1 base and J by 6 bases. The CDR3 sequence is CASSLGEMTGDGYTF. DNA of the CDR3: TGTGCCAGCAGCTTAGGAGAAATGACAGGGGATGGCTACACCTTC.

The rearrangement joins TRBV7-9 to TRBJ2-1; D perhaps matches TRBD2 (6 bases). CDR1 is SEHNR and CDR2 is FQNEAQ in the germline V gene (reference sequence). V shed 4 bases and J shed 8 bases, with 15 bases lying between them. The CDR3 loop spans 14 amino acids. The CDR3 bases are TGTGCCAGCAGCTCGGGAGTTTTAGGGTATGAGCAGTTCTTC. This codes for CASSSGVLGYEQFF.